These 3 T cell receptor beta chains originate from one sample sequenced in a study of cytomegalovirus exposure and HLA in healthy donors. Data came from immunoSEQ multiplex PCR; TCRdb stores just in-frame clones and leaves some out. Here the sample spans 150,000 to 200,000 clones, around nine tenths being singletons. The sequenced sample was PBMCs. The receptors shown here come from a woman aged 25 to 39 in good health and CMV-seronegative.

The CDR3 DNA is TGTGCCAGCAGCCTAAGACTAGCGGGGGGCACCGGGGAGCTGTTTTTT. Translated, it gives CASSLRLAGGTGELFF. The rearrangement uses TRBV5-6 and TRBJ2-2; 13 nucleotides match TRBD2. From germline, CDR1 is SGHDT and CDR2 YYEEEE. The CDR3 contains 16 residues. The V and J ends lost 4 bases and 4 bases, in that order; junction bases with no gene match: 4.

This clone has only a few counts. The V gene is TRBV12-5, the J gene TRBJ2-2; the match to TRBD2 covers 11 bases. J gave up 4 bases and V 7 bases, and 11 bases lay outside the gene matches. The CDR3 is 17 amino acids. Germline assignment: CDR1 LGHNT and CDR2 FRNRAP. The CDR3 DNA is TGTGCTAGTGCGACCCGCCCAGGACTAGCGGGCACCGGGGAGCTGTTTTTT. Residues: CASATRPGLAGTGELFF.

The chain has TRBV7-9 and TRBJ2-3; 8 bases are shared with TRBD1. The length of the CDR3 is 15 residues. V shed 2 bases and J 2 bases; nucleotides not matched to a gene: 3. Germline lookup yields CDR1 SEHNR and CDR2 FQNEAQ (reference sequence). The CDR3 reads CASSLRDRYTDTQYF. In DNA, the CDR3 is TGTGCCAGCAGCTTAAGGGACAGGTACACAGATACGCAGTATTTT.